One TCR beta chain is described in this entry. Its antigen is unknown. The data derive from a study of shared clonotypes between healthy human individuals. Study-wide findings and caveats: The four-donor shared clonotypes exceeded non-shared clonotypes in generation probability, with non-shared ones scoring lower.

Study donors comprised healthy, HIV-negative adults devoid of recent acute infection or vaccination. From CD4+ cells came CD45RA+ naive and CD45RA-negative memory subsets. Trimming shortened V by 10 bases and J by 5 bases, and 11 bases separated the two germline ends. Germline CDR1 reads LNHDA; CDR2 reads SQIVND (reference sequence). The CDR3 runs to 11 residues. Only in-frame clones appear in the TCRdb table, and some are missing; sequencing was by immunoSEQ multiplex PCR. The sample lists about 1.5 million clones; over 95% were seen once. Sequencing was performed on naive CD4+ T cells sorted from blood. Sample subset: CD45RA+ positively selected. The chain is built from TRBV19 and TRBJ1-2; D is uncertain. This clonotype originated in a man in his thirties or forties in good health. The CDR3 loop is CATTTAYGYTF. The CDR3 bases are TGTGCCACCACAACAGCATATGGCTACACCTTC.